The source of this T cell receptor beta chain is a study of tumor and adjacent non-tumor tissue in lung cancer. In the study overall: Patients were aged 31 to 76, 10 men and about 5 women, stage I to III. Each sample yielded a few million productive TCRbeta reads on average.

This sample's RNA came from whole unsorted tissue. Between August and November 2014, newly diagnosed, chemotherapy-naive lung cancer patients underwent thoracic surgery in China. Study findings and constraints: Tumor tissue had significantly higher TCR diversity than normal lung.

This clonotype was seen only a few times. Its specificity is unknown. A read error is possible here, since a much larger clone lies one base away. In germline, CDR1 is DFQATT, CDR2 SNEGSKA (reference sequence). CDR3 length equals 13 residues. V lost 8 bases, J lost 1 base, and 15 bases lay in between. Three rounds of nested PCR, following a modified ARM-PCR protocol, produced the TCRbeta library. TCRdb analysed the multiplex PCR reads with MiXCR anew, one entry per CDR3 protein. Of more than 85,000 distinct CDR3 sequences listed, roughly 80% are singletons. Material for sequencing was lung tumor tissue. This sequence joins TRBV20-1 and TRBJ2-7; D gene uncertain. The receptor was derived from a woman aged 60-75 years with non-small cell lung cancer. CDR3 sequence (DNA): TGCAGTCCCCAGGACGTTGATTCCTACGAGCAGTACTTC. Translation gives CSPQDVDSYEQYF.